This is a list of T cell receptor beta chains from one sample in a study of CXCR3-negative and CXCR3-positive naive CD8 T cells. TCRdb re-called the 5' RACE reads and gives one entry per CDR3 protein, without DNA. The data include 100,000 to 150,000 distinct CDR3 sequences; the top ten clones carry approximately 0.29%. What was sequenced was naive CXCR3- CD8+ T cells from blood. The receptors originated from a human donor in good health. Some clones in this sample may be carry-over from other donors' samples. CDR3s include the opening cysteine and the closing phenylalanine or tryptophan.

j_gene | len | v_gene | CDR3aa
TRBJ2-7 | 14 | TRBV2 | CASSRGGLSYEQYF
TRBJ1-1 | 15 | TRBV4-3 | CASSQDQNLNTEAFF
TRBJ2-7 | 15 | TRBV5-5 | CASSLDFTGGHEQYF
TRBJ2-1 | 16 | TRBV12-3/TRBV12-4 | CASSVQREGTYNEQFF
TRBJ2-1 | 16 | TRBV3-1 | CASCTSGSVGYNEQFF
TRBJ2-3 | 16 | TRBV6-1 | CASSELAGVSTDTQYF
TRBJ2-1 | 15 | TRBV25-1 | CASSDGGSSYNEQFF
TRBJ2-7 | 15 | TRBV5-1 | CASSLYPGTTYEQYF
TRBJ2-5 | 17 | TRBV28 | CASSLKSPGLQQETQYF
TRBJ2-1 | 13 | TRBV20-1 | CSARQSSYNEQFF
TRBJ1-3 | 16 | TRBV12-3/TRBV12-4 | CASSTSGQGNGNTIYF
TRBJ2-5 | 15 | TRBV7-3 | CASSRLAGDVETQYF
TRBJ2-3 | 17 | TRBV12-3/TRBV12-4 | CASSFSESRSGRDTQYF
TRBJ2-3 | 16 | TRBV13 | CASSLERTGVPDTQYF
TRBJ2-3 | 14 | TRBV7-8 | CASNGGVFTDTQYF
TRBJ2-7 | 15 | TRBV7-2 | CASSLAPDRSYEQYF
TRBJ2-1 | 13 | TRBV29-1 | CSVLTSFGNEQFF
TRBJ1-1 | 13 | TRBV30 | CAWSVQGNTEAFF
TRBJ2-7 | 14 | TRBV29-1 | CSVEPVTGETGQYF
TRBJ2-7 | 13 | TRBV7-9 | CASSLAQNVEQYF
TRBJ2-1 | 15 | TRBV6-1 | CASSTGTEAYNEQFF
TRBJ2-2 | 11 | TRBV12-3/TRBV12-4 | CASSFSGELFF
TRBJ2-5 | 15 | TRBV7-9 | CASSSGQGFQETQYF
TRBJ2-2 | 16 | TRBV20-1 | CSARETGTGTTGELFF
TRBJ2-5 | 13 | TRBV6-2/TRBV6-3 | CASSKGIQETQYF
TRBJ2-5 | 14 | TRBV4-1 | CASSQEESQETQYF
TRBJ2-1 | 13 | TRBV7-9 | CASSPPGSTEQFF
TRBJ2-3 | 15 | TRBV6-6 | CASSFPGQFTDTQYF
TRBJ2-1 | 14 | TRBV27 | CASRGGSSYNEQFF
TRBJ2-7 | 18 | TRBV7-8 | CASSAGHPVVAGGYEQYF
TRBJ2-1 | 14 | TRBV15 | CATSRERSYNEQFF
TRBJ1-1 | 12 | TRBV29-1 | CSVPGGRTEAFF
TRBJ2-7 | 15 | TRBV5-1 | CASSLEPSEAYEQYF
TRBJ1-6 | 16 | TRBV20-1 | CSARARTGYYNSPLHF
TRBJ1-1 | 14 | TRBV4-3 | CASSQDYGHTEAFF
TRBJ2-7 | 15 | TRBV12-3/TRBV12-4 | CASSLSQASSYEQYF
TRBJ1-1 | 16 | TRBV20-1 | CSARDRGRTMNTEAFF
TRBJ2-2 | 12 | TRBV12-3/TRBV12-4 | CASSGVTGELFF
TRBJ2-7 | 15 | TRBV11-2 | CASSLAATASCEQYF
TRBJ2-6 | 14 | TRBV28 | CASSLPHGANVLTF
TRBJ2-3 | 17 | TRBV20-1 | CSAPTFLLAGGTDTQYF
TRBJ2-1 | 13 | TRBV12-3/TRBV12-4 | CATLDRGHNEQFF